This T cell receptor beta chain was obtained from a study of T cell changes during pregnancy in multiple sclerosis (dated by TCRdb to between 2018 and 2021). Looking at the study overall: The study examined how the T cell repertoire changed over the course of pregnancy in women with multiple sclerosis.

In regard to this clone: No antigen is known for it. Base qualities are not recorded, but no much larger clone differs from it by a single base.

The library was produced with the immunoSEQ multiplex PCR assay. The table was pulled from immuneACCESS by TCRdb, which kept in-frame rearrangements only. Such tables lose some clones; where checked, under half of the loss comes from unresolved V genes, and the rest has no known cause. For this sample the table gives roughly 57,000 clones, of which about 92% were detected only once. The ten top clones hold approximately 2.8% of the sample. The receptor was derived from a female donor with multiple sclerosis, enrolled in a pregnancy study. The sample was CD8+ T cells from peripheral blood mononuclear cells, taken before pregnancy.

The CDR3 is CASSPSEQYF. DNA sequence: TGTGCCAGCAGCCCGTCCGAGCAGTACTTC. The chain uses TRBV7-9 and TRBJ2-7; a confident D gene designation cannot be given. V sheds 5 bases and J sheds 6 bases, leaving 5 bases between their ends. Counted from cysteine to phenylalanine, this CDR3 has 10 amino acids. The DNA shown is the 30-base CDR3, in frame from base 1. The germline V gene (reference sequence) sets CDR1 to SEHNR and CDR2 to FQNEAQ.